The following is a T cell receptor (beta chain) sequence with its context. The antigen is unknown. Assay used: immunoSEQ multiplex PCR; TCRdb lists only in-frame clones, some missing. The table lists about 49,000 clones, around 84% of them singletons. The data derive from a study of radiotherapy plus CTLA-4 blockade in lung cancer. Study-level information: Disease control was present in more than 30% of patients, and objective responses in under 20%. Study-wide findings and caveats: After treatment with radiotherapy plus ipilimumab, TCR clones that came from the tumor expanded in blood. Strongest reported response predictors: early blood clone changes and post-radiation interferon-beta.

The germline CDR1 and CDR2 sequences are MNHEY and SVGAGI. The germline V and J ends were trimmed by 2 bases and 4 bases, with 2 bases remaining between them. The CDR3 covers 12 residues. This TCR was recovered from a human donor with non-small cell lung cancer whose response to radiotherapy plus ipilimumab could not be evaluated. This chain connects TRBV6-5 to TRBJ2-2; D ambiguous. This sample comprised peripheral blood, obtained from a patient treated with radiotherapy plus ipilimumab. Written as DNA, the CDR3 is TGTGCCAGCAGTTACCTCACCGGGGAGCTGTTTTTT. Translated: CASSYLTGELFF.